These T cell receptor beta chains were read from a single sample in a study of blood T cells in healthy people across ages. Each CDR3 protein gets one entry after TCRdb re-called the 5' RACE reads with MiXCR. Of approximately 800,000 distinct CDR3 sequences in the sample, about 53% were seen once. The specimen sequenced was blood. Source of these receptors: an elderly man in good health. CDR3s include the opening cysteine and the closing phenylalanine or tryptophan. The D gene is left open where the match is weak. A clone size is listed for some rows: how often the clone was seen (once, few, many), or a class if it is expanded.

J gene,clone size,V gene,D gene,CDR3 DNA,CDR3 protein
TRBJ2-3,-,TRBV10-1,TRBD2,TGCGCCAGCAGTGAGGCTAGCGGGAGTATGGGATACGCGTATTTT,CASSEASGSMGYAYF
TRBJ2-4,-,TRBV29-1,-,TGCAGCGTTTTAAACAGGGCGGGGGAGCAGTACTTC,CSVLNRAGEQYF
TRBJ2-5,few,TRBV7-9,-,TGTGCCAGCAGCTTAGTGCCTCTGGGGACCCAGTACTTC,CASSLVPLGTQYF
TRBJ2-7,-,TRBV7-2,-,TGTGCCAGCAGCTTAACTCAAACTACCTCCTACGAGCAGTACTTC,CASSLTQTTSYEQYF
TRBJ1-5,few,TRBV20-1,TRBD1,TGCAGTGCGTGGGACAGGGCTCAGCCCCAGCATTTT,CSAWDRAQPQHF
TRBJ2-1,-,TRBV7-8,TRBD2,TGTGCCAGCAGCCAGACCGGGACTAGCGGCCAAGAGACCCAGTTCTTC,CASSQTGTSGQETQFF
TRBJ2-5,few,TRBV18,-,TGTGCCAGCTCACCATATAGTCGGGAGACCCAGTACTTC,CASSPYSRETQYF
TRBJ2-7,few,TRBV10-3,-,TGTGCCATCGCGGAGGCCTCCTACGAGCAGTACTTC,CAIAEASYEQYF
TRBJ2-1,-,TRBV21-1,-,TGTGCCAGCGACGGACTAGCGGGGGACAATGAGCAGTTCTTC,CASDGLAGDNEQFF
TRBJ2-7,-,TRBV29-1,TRBD1,TGCGGCGTTGAATTACAGGGGCAGGCCTACGAGCAGTACTTC,CGVELQGQAYEQYF
TRBJ2-7,-,TRBV12-5,TRBD2,TGTGCTAGTGGTTTAAGGCCTAGCGGGGGGAGCTACGAGCAGTACTTC,CASGLRPSGGSYEQYF
TRBJ2-7,-,TRBV27,-,TGTGCCGTGGGGGCGGGTACCTCCTACGAGCAGTACTTC,CAVGAGTSYEQYF
TRBJ2-3,few,TRBV28,TRBD1,TGTGCCAGCAGTTTAGACGACAGGGGAGATACGCAGTATTTT,CASSLDDRGDTQYF
TRBJ1-5,-,TRBV20-1,-,TGCAGTGCTAGTAGTAGCCTGACTCAGCCCCAGCATTTT,CSASSSLTQPQHF
TRBJ1-4,-,TRBV7-9,-,TGTGCCAGCAGCTTAGCGAGGGGACTAGGCCGTGAAAAACTGTTTTTT,CASSLARGLGREKLFF
TRBJ2-7,-,TRBV12-3/TRBV12-4,-,TGTGCCAGCAGCGACTGGCAGAGCTCCTACGAGCAGTACTTC,CASSDWQSSYEQYF
TRBJ1-2,-,TRBV5-1,-,TGCGCCAGCAGCTTAGAAGGGTTACAGGGCGTTGGCTACACCTTC,CASSLEGLQGVGYTF
TRBJ2-7,-,TRBV18,TRBD2,TGTGCCAGCTCACCAAGCGGAGCGGGAGGGCCCTACGAGCAGTACTTC,CASSPSGAGGPYEQYF
TRBJ2-1,-,TRBV14,-,TGTGCCAGCAGCGCTTTTGTTGCGACGTCTGGCAATGAGCAGTTCTTC,CASSAFVATSGNEQFF
TRBJ2-5,-,TRBV24-1,-,TGTGCCACCAGTGACCCTGGGGGGTCGGGAGAGACCCAGTACTTC,CATSDPGGSGETQYF
TRBJ2-7,-,TRBV18,TRBD2,TGTGCCAGCTCACTCGCGGGACTAGCGGGAACCTACGAGCAGTACTTC,CASSLAGLAGTYEQYF
TRBJ2-1,-,TRBV2,TRBD2,TGTGCCAGCAGTAGCGGGAGAACCATAGCGGAGACCCAGTTCTTC,CASSSGRTIAETQFF
TRBJ2-1,-,TRBV13,-,TGTGCCAGCAGCTTGGGGGGGCCCGATGAGCAGTTCTTC,CASSLGGPDEQFF
TRBJ2-3,-,TRBV6-1,-,TGTGCCAGTTCACAGGCCCAGCACAGATACGCGTATTTT,CASSQAQHRYAYF
TRBJ1-5,-,TRBV7-9,TRBD1,TGTGCCAGCAGCTTGGTAGGGGGCCTCCAGCATTTT,CASSLVGGLQHF
TRBJ1-2,-,TRBV7-3,TRBD1,TGTGCCAGCAGCCCCGGGACAGAATATGGCTACACCTTC,CASSPGTEYGYTF
TRBJ1-2,once,TRBV11-2,-,TGTGCCAGCAGCTTAGAGTTAGGGGGGAACTATGGCTACACCTTC,CASSLELGGNYGYTF
TRBJ2-7,-,TRBV27,-,TGTGCCAGCACCAGGAACAGGGAGAGCTACGAGCAGTACTTC,CASTRNRESYEQYF
TRBJ2-1,-,TRBV12-5,TRBD2,TGTGCTAGTGGCAGAACTAGCGGGAGAGGCGATGAGCAGTTCTTC,CASGRTSGRGDEQFF
TRBJ2-7,-,TRBV28,-,TGTGCCAGCAGACTTAGTTATAATGAGCAGTACTTC,CASRLSYNEQYF
TRBJ2-1,-,TRBV20-1,TRBD2,TGCAGTGCCTCACGGCCCCGCGGGGGTGAGCAGTTCTTC,CSASRPRGGEQFF
TRBJ2-7,few,TRBV29-1,TRBD2,TGCAGCGTGCGACCGGGACTAGCGGATTCACCCTACGAGCAGTACTTC,CSVRPGLADSPYEQYF
TRBJ1-1,once,TRBV7-9,-,TGTGCCAGCAGCCCCGGGACACTCCTCGACGCTAACACTGAAGCTTTCTTT,CASSPGTLLDANTEAFF
TRBJ2-1,-,TRBV7-8,TRBD2,TGTGCCAGCAGCCGACTAGCGGGATTTGAGCAGTTCTTC,CASSRLAGFEQFF
TRBJ2-3,-,TRBV28,-,TGTGCCAGCAGTACCGTGAAGCTAGTTACAGATACGCAGTATTTT,CASSTVKLVTDTQYF
TRBJ1-1,-,TRBV5-1,-,TGCGCCAGCACCACAGGGTCGGACACTGAAGCTTTCTTT,CASTTGSDTEAFF
TRBJ1-1,-,TRBV7-9,-,TGTGCCAGCAGCCTCGGGGCAGGGCAAACTGAAGCTTTCTTT,CASSLGAGQTEAFF
TRBJ2-3,-,TRBV4-2,TRBD2,TGTGTCAGCAGCCAAATGAGCGGGAAAAGCACAGATACGCAGTATTTT,CVSSQMSGKSTDTQYF
TRBJ2-1,many,TRBV7-9,TRBD2,TGTGCCAGCAGCCCGAAAGCGGGATCGCAAGATGAGCAGTTCTTC,CASSPKAGSQDEQFF
TRBJ2-7,-,TRBV27,-,TGTGCCAGCAGTCTAACCCCAAGGGGGAGCTCCTACGAGCAGTACTTC,CASSLTPRGSSYEQYF
TRBJ1-1,once,TRBV5-1,TRBD1,TGCGCCAGCAAAGGACAGGGGACGACAAACACTGAAGCTTTCTTT,CASKGQGTTNTEAFF
TRBJ1-1,many,TRBV7-3,-,TGTGCCAGCAGCTTATGGCAAAACACTGAAGCTTTCTTT,CASSLWQNTEAFF
TRBJ2-7,-,TRBV20-1,TRBD1,TGCAGTGCTTACCGAGGACAGGCCTACGAGCAGTACTTC,CSAYRGQAYEQYF
TRBJ1-2,-,TRBV5-4,TRBD1,TGTGCCAGCAGCGCCCGGGACAGCCATGGCTACACCTTC,CASSARDSHGYTF
TRBJ1-2,few,TRBV12-5,-,TGTGCTAGTGGTTTGTTCCGGTTGTTTAGAGGCTACACCTTC,CASGLFRLFRGYTF
TRBJ2-6,-,TRBV6-6,-,TGTGCCAGCAGTTACTCTCCGGGCCCTGGGGCCAACGTCCTGACTTTC,CASSYSPGPGANVLTF
TRBJ2-1,once,TRBV28,TRBD2,TGTGCCAGCAGTTCGGCTAGCGGGAGGATATACAATGAGCAGTTCTTC,CASSSASGRIYNEQFF
TRBJ2-1,-,TRBV7-3,-,TGTGCCAGCAGCTTAATGTCTGCCGACAATGAGCAGTTCTTC,CASSLMSADNEQFF
TRBJ1-5,-,TRBV29-1,-,TGCAGCGTTGGGCCCGACCGCAATCAGCCCCAGCATTTT,CSVGPDRNQPQHF
TRBJ2-7,-,TRBV20-1,TRBD1,TGCAGTGCTAGGGGACAGGGTGTCCCCTACGAGCAGTACTTC,CSARGQGVPYEQYF
TRBJ2-5,few,TRBV20-1,TRBD1,TGCAGCGCCGGGACAGGGGCAGAGACCCAGTACTTC,CSAGTGAETQYF
TRBJ2-5,-,TRBV7-3,-,TGTGCCAGCAGCTTGACGGGGGGCGAAGAGGCCCAGTACTTC,CASSLTGGEEAQYF
TRBJ2-3,few,TRBV29-1,-,TGCAGCGCCTGGCGTGGAGGGGGGGCCAGATACGCGTATTTT,CSAWRGGGARYAYF
TRBJ1-2,-,TRBV29-1,TRBD1,TGCAGCGTCCTAGCCGGGACAGGGGAGGGCTACACCTTC,CSVLAGTGEGYTF
TRBJ2-3,few,TRBV7-2,TRBD2,TGTGCCAGCAGCTCTTCTAGCGGGTCTAGCACAGATACGCAGTATTTT,CASSSSSGSSTDTQYF
TRBJ1-4,-,TRBV7-9,TRBD1,TGTGCCAGCAGCCAGTCACGGTGGCAGGGGGCAACTAATGAAAAACTGTTTTTT,CASSQSRWQGATNEKLFF
TRBJ2-7,many,TRBV29-1,-,TGCAGCGTTTCCAAGGTCGAGGGGCGCGAGCAGTACTTC,CSVSKVEGREQYF